This T cell receptor (beta chain) was sequenced for a study of shared T cell receptors in the human thymus. Clones were read by immunoSEQ multiplex PCR, and TCRdb kept only the in-frame ones, dropping some. This table holds about 610,000 clones, roughly 90% found once. After removal of 3 bases from V and 2 bases from J, the junction contained 0 bases not matched to a gene. CDR1 is MGHDK and CDR2 is SYGVNS in the germline V gene. This CDR3 is built from 13 residues. The sample holds a few counts of this clone. This sample was shared with a second study, whose subject was human thymus T cells.

The sequencing sample was made of thymocytes. The chain uses TRBV25-1 and TRBJ2-7; 8 bases agree with TRBD2. This clonotype was sampled from a boy under two years old with a congenital heart defect. CDR3 sequence (DNA): TGTGCCAGCAGTGAGGGACTAGCCTACGAGCAGTACTTC. Translation gives CASSEGLAYEQYF.